This record concerns one TCR beta chain sequence. What it recognizes is unknown. Assay used: immunoSEQ multiplex PCR; TCRdb lists only in-frame clones, some missing. The repertoire holds about 120,000 clones, with approximately 92% as singletons. These data belong to a study of T cell responses to AZD1222 COVID-19 vaccine. Notes on the study in general: The sample set comprised mostly white British donors with more females, and clonal diversity was possibly underestimated. Repertoires were sampled only after the peak T cell response.

The CDR3 length is 13 residues. Germline lookup yields CDR1 LNHDA and CDR2 SQIVND (reference sequence). V was clipped by 6 bases and J by 6 bases; unmatched bases: 7. The clonotype was recovered from an adult in good health. The sequencing here drew on peripheral blood, taken on day 0 of AZD1222 vaccination. The rearrangement links TRBV19 to TRBJ2-7; 8 bases line up with TRBD1. The CDR3 sequence is CASSGQGAGEQYF. In DNA form, the CDR3 reads TGTGCCAGTAGCGGACAGGGCGCGGGCGAGCAGTACTTC.